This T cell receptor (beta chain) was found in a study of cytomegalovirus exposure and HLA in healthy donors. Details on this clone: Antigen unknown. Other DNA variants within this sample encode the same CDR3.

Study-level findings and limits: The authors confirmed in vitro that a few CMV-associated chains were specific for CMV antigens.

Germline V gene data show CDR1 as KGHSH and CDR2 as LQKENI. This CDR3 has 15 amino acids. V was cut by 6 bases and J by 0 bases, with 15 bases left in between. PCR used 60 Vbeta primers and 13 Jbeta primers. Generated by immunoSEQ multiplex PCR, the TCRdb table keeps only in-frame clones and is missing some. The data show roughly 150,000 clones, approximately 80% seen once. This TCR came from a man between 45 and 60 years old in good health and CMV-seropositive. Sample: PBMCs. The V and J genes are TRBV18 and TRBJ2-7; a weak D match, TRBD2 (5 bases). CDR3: CASSPAATSSYEQYF. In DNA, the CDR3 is TGTGCCAGCTCCCCAGCGGCAACAAGCTCCTACGAGCAGTACTTC.